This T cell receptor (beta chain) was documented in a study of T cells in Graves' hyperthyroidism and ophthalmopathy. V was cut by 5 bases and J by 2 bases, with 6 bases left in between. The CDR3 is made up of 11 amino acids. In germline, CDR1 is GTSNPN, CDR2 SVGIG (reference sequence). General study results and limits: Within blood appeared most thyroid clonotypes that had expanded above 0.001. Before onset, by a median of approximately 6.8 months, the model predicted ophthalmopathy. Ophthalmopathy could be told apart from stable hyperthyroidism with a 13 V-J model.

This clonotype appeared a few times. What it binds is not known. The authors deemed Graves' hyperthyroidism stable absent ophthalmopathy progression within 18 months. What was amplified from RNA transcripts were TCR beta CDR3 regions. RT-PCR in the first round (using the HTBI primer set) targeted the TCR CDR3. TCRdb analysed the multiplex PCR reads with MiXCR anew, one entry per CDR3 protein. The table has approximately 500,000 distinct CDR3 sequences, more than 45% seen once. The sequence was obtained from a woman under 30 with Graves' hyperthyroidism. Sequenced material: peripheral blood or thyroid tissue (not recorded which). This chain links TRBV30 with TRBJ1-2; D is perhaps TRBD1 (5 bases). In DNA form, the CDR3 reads TGTGCCTGGGACAGCAACTATGGCTACACCTTC. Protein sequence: CAWDSNYGYTF.